Included here is one T cell receptor (beta chain) sequence, with context. Its antigen is unidentified. The sample belongs to a study of cytomegalovirus exposure and HLA in healthy donors. Study-level information: Caucasian-associated ancestry cluster membership applied to about 83% of around 400 genotyped donors.

Germline V CDR1 and CDR2: SNHLY, FYNNEI. Trimming removed 3 bases at V and 5 bases at J, with 8 bases between. CDR3 length: 13 amino acids. PCR amplification relied on 60 Vbeta primers (plus 13 Jbeta primers). Measured with immunoSEQ multiplex PCR; TCRdb has only the in-frame clones, and not every one. The data show under 200,000 clones, with 79% seen just once and 0.69% held by the top ten. Broader study findings: Sequence variants that were highly shared formed a cluster that was likely a sequencing artifact.

Sample: PBMCs. The chain joins TRBV2 to TRBJ1-5, with D tentatively TRBD1 (5 bases). The receptor was derived from a woman aged 40 to 50 in good health and CMV-seronegative. The CDR3 DNA is TGTGCCAGCAGTGACAGCAGGGATCAGCCCCAGCATTTT. Amino acids: CASSDSRDQPQHF.